The 10 T cell receptor beta chains given below trace back to one sample, sequenced in a study of shared clonotypes between healthy human individuals. Using immunoSEQ multiplex PCR, the repertoire was profiled, and TCRdb retains in-frame clones only, with some absent. The table has a few million clones, approximately 93% seen once; the top ten hold about 0.39%. The sample consisted of naive CD4+ T cells from PBMCs. Subset defined: CD45RA+ positively selected. These receptors were taken from a man younger than 35 in good health. Some clones in this sample may be carry-over from other donors' samples.

This chain joins TRBV7-6 and TRBJ2-1; TRBD2 aligns across 9 bases. CDR3 length: 15 residues. Germline-derived CDR1 and CDR2 are SGHVS and FNYEAQ. Losses at the gene ends were 5 bases for V and 2 bases for J; bases not matched to a gene: 4. The CDR3 sequence: CASSDSGSAYNEQFF. For the CDR3, the DNA is TGTGCCAGCAGCGATAGCGGGAGCGCCTACAATGAGCAGTTCTTC.

The V gene is TRBV7-9, the J gene TRBJ1-4, with D possibly being TRBD1 (5 bases). The V gene's germline CDR1 is SEHNR and CDR2 FQNEAQ (reference sequence). V lost 5 bases, J lost 4 bases, and 14 bases lay in between. The CDR3 spans 15 residues. CDR3 nucleotide sequence: TGTGCCAGCAGCGGGACTGATCCCAGTAATGAAAAACTGTTTTTT. This encodes CASSGTDPSNEKLFF.

The chain uses TRBV28 and TRBJ2-7; a weak D match, TRBD1 (5 bases). This CDR3 region has 14 residues. The germline CDR1 and CDR2 sequences are MDHEN and SYDVKM. The V gene lost 10 bases and the J gene lost 4 bases, with 20 bases spanning the gap. The CDR3 sequence: CATHTSYRTYEQYF. In nucleotides, the CDR3 is TGTGCCACCCACACCTCTTACAGGACGTACGAGCAGTACTTC. Complete variable domain (other parts from reference TRBV28 and TRBJ2-7): DVKVTQSSRYLVKRTGEKVFLECVQDMDHENMFWYRQDPGLGLRLIYFSYDVKMKEKGDIPEGYSVSREKKERFSLILESASTNQTSMYLCATHTSYRTYEQYFGPGTRLTVT.

The chain employs TRBV20-1 and TRBJ1-1; D not certain. V shed 5 bases and J shed 1 base, with 5 bases lying between them. Germline values: CDR1 DFQATT, CDR2 SNEGSKA (reference sequence). CDR3 length equals 11 residues. CDR3: CSAGKNTEAFF. Written as DNA, the CDR3 is TGCAGTGCTGGAAAGAACACTGAAGCTTTCTTT.

The chain employs TRBV19 and TRBJ1-2; no definite D call. Germline V gene sequence: CDR1 LNHDA, CDR2 SQIVND (reference sequence). V was trimmed by 0 bases and J by 4 bases, leaving 9 bases between them. CDR3 length: 14 residues. CDR3 nucleotide sequence: TGTGCCAGTAGTATAGATGCAGTCCCCTATGGCTACACCTTC. Its protein is CASSIDAVPYGYTF.

The chain has TRBV7-2 and TRBJ2-7; D call uncertain. V lost 1 base to trimming and J lost 6 bases, with 10 bases between them. The CDR3 runs to 13 residues. Germline CDR1 reads SGHTA; CDR2 reads FQGNSA. The CDR3 bases are TGTGCCAGCAGCTTAGAAGTTGGTGGCGAGCAGTACTTC. Amino acids: CASSLEVGGEQYF.

The V and J genes are TRBV7-2 and TRBJ2-5, with a tentative D call TRBD1 (6 bases). Germline V gene data show CDR1 as SGHTA and CDR2 as FQGNSA. This CDR3 has 13 amino acids. V was clipped by 5 bases and J by 6 bases, with 13 bases between them. CDR3 sequence (DNA): TGTGCCAGCAGCGAGAGGGGGATGCAGACCCAGTACTTC. Protein sequence: CASSERGMQTQYF.

With respect to this clone: At the DNA level, this CDR3 is encoded by other sequences in the same sample as well. This chain connects TRBV18 to TRBJ2-7; TRBD1 might be the D (6 bases). CDR1 is KGHSH, CDR2 LQKENI, per germline. V lost 3 bases to trimming and J lost 2 bases, with 8 bases between them. This CDR3 is 13 amino acids long. The CDR3 DNA reads TGTGCCAGCTCACCCGGGACACCCTACGAGCAGTACTTC. This sequence encodes CASSPGTPYEQYF.

This chain uses TRBV27 with TRBJ2-7; 7 bases agree with TRBD2. Germline loops: CDR1 MNHEY, CDR2 SMNVEV (reference sequence). The V and J ends lost 4 bases and 6 bases, in that order; junction bases with no gene match: 12. The CDR3 is made up of 15 amino acids. DNA of the CDR3: TGTGCCAGCAGTTCCCCTCGGACTAGAAGTGGCGAGCAGTACTTC. Encoded protein: CASSSPRTRSGEQYF.

This chain connects TRBV5-1 to TRBJ2-1; D tentatively reads TRBD1 or TRBD2 (5 bases each). The CDR3 spans 15 residues. CDR1 SGHRS and CDR2 YFSETQ come from the germline V gene. V lost 4 bases and J lost 8, with 19 bases in between. The CDR3 reads CASSRPGTVGDEQFF. CDR3 DNA: TGCGCCAGCAGCCGTCCCGGGACGGTGGGGGATGAGCAGTTCTTC.